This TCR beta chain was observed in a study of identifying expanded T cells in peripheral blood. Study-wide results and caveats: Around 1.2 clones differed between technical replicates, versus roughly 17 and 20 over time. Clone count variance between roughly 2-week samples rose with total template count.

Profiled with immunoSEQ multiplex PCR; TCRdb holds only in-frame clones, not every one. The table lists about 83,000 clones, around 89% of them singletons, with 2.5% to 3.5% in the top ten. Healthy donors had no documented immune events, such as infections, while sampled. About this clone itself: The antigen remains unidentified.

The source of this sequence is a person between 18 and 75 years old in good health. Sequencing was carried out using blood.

This chain's CDR3 is CASSESGGSKTQYF. CDR3 in DNA: TGCGCCAGCAGTGAGTCCGGGGGGAGTAAGACCCAGTACTTC. The V gene is TRBV10-2, the J gene TRBJ2-5; 7 bases agree with TRBD2. This CDR3 contains 14 residues. V was pared by 0 bases and J by 6 bases, with 4 bases of the junction left unmatched. Germline CDR1 WSHSY, CDR2 SAAADI.